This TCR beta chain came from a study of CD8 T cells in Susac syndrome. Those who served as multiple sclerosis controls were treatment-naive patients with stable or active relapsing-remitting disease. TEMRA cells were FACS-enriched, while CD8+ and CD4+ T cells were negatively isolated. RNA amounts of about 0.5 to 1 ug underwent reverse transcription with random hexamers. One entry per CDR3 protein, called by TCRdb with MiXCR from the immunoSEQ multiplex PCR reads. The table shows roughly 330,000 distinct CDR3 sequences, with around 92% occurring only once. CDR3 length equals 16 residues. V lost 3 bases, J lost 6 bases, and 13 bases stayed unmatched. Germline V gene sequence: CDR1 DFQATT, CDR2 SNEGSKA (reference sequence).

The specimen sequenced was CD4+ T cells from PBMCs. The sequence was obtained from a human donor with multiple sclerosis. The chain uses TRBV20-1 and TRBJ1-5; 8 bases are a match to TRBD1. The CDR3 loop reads CSASVFGQGAGQPQHF. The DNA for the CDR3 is TGCAGTGCTAGCGTGTTCGGGCAGGGGGCGGGTCAGCCCCAGCATTTT.